This T cell receptor (beta chain) was sequenced for a study of response to subunit inactivated influenza vaccine. Study-wide findings and caveats: The authors suggested that every seasonal influenza vaccination recruits few new T cells.

Via MiXCR, TCRdb re-called the RT-PCR reads, giving one row per CDR3 protein. The sample gives 500,000 or so distinct CDR3 sequences, approximately 15% of which show up once; 3% is in the top ten. Germline lookup yields CDR1 SGHAT and CDR2 FQNNGV. V dropped 5 bases and J dropped 8; count of bases not matched to a gene: 3. The CDR3 is made up of 13 amino acids. This clonotype occurred a few times. Its matching antigen is unknown. Sequenced here: CD4+ T cells sorted from PBMCs, sampled around 25 months after vaccination. This chain connects TRBV11-2 to TRBJ2-1, with 10 bases aligning to TRBD2. The clonotype was recovered from a man aged 45-69 years who received an inactivated influenza vaccine. The CDR3 DNA follows: TGTGCCAGCAGCACTAGCGGGGTCGATGAGCAGTTCTTC. Translation: CASSTSGVDEQFF.